This T cell receptor (beta chain) was profiled in a study of shared clonotypes between healthy human individuals (dated by TCRdb to about 2020). About the study as a whole: The cohort included three men and a couple of women between 18 and 49 years of age. To estimate repertoire size and how much clonotypes are shared between individuals, the study performed deep sequencing of blood TCR repertoires from five healthy adults. Per donor, leukapheresis produced somewhere between about 0.9 and 9.5 billion PBMCs. Libraries were prepared and TCR repertoires were sequenced by different laboratories using diverse techniques, in order to increase sequencing depth and limit assay-specific biases. For each donor, three plates each were used for CD4 naive and CD4 memory, two plates were used for CD8 naive, and one plate was used for CD8 memory. On the study overall, not on this receptor specifically: Incomplete sequencing was indicated by rarefaction of sorted-subset datasets, despite the large sequencing depth. Compared with non-shared clonotypes, the clonotypes found in all four sorted-subset donors had higher generation probabilities. Larger estimated clonotype richness was generally found for naive subsets than for memory subsets. Only blood was sampled, and tissue TCR repertoires likely differ from those in blood. The small number of donors limited the genetic and exposure-history diversity represented. Sharing across a few donors was observed for 5% to 6.5% of naive CD4, over 3% of naive CD8, 2.3% of memory CD4, and around 0.4% of memory CD8 clonotypes. Based on pairwise subsampling, the degree of clonotype sharing among donors was expected to be affected by sequencing depth.

The donors were healthy, HIV-negative adults with no recently reported acute infections or vaccinations. Every donor was a Caucasian adult living in Nashville, Tennessee, USA. CD4+ T cells were enriched by magnetic negative selection; naive cells were then positively selected on CD45RA, and the negative fraction formed the memory subset. Blood was collected by leukapheresis, and PBMCs were isolated by Ficoll-Histopaque density gradient centrifugation and then cryopreserved in liquid nitrogen vapor phase. Analytical flow cytometry was used to check the purity and quantity of every magnetically sorted T cell population. Each sorted fraction had its genomic DNA isolated and then quantified by UV absorbance on a Nanodrop 2000c. TCR CDR3 regions were amplified from genomic DNA by multiplex PCR using the deep immunoSEQ assay. Extracted genomic DNA from each cell subset was spread evenly across all wells of several immunoSEQ 96-well plates, with each plate serving as a replicate. For sorted subsets, about 220 ng of genomic DNA, equivalent to 25,000 to 35,000 T cell genomes, went into each replicate PCR. The purified libraries were quantified using a Qubit 3.0 fluorometer, sized with a Bioanalyzer 2100, and then quantified again using the KAPA Library Quantification kit. Every immunoSEQ 96-well plate was sequenced on a dedicated single-read 150-cycle Illumina NextSeq 550 flow cell. Regarding the original processing steps: Because the immunoSEQ output held only junctional sequences and lacked quality scores, the filtering could not match the filtering applied to full-length reads. Sequences were annotated with PyIR, a Python wrapper for IgBLAST v1.9, and V/J genes and CDR3 were assigned using IMGT germline references. Reads were filtered out if the reads had weak V/J assignments (E-value above 1e-6), no CDR3, stop codons, out-of-frame junctions, or ambiguous translated residues. V3J clonotypes were defined as sequences sharing the same inferred V gene, J gene, and CDR3 amino acid sequence. The percentage overlap between two repertoires was calculated by dividing the number of shared unique clonotypes by the size of the smaller repertoire. Three approaches were used to assess repertoire richness: RTK rarefaction, the Chao1 estimator, and Recon v2.1 estimates of unobserved clonotypes. Generation probabilities for all TCRbeta clonotypes obtained by the gDNA method from a handful of donors were computed using OLGA. Not all clones reach the TCRdb copy of this immuneACCESS table, which keeps in-frame sequences only. Checked studies attribute under half of the gap to unresolved V genes and leave the rest unexplained. That table is the source of V, J and clone size, and D and trimming were worked out from the DNA. The sample table shows 2.3 million or so clones, and 80% to 95% are seen once. The ten largest account for about 0.37% of the sample.

Deletion took 5 bases off V and 6 bases off J, with a span of 15 bases between the germline ends. The CDR3 holds 14 amino acids from the cysteine to the phenylalanine. Only the CDR3 DNA stays, 42 bases, in frame from base 1. In the germline V gene, CDR1 corresponds to SGHTA and CDR2 to FQGTGA. About this clone itself: Its specific antigen is unknown. There are no base qualities to consult, and no much larger clone falls within one base.

Material for sequencing was naive CD4+ T cells from PBMCs. The label giving this sample's cell subset or site can be read as: CD45RA+ positively selected. The receptor was derived from a man aged 18 to 35 in good health. Some clones in this sample may be carry-over from other donors' samples. The sequence joins TRBV7-3 to TRBJ2-3; TRBD2 could be the D gene, as 5 bases match. The nucleotides are TGTGCCAGCAGCGATACTAGATCTAGGGATACGCAGTATTTT. This translates into CASSDTRSRDTQYF.